The entry that follows covers one TCR beta chain sequence. CDR3 length: 13 residues. The V and J ends lost 3 bases and 8 bases respectively, with 11 bases between them. Germline V gives CDR1 KGHSH, CDR2 LQKENI. This record comes from a study of T-cell reconstitution after alpha-beta-depleted transplantation in children. Construction of the TCRbeta library involved unique molecular identifiers. Via MiXCR, TCRdb re-called the PCR reads, giving one row per CDR3 protein. Among about 440,000 distinct CDR3 sequences listed, roughly 44% were seen once. The material sequenced was PBMCs, taken before TCRalphabeta/CD19-depleted stem cell transplant. The rearrangement uses TRBV18 and TRBJ2-1; D remains ambiguous. The TCR sequence derives from a girl aged 2 to 9 with aplastic anemia, due to receive a stem cell transplant. The CDR3 sequence is CASSPNNFDEQFF. As DNA, the CDR3 is TGTGCCAGCTCACCTAATAATTTCGATGAGCAGTTCTTC.